This note documents a single T cell receptor beta chain sequence. TCRdb's copy holds only in-frame clones and misses some; the assay was immunoSEQ multiplex PCR. The sample yields roughly 320,000 clones, roughly 86% seen once. The data were obtained in a study of Ad26.COV2.S vaccination and SARS-CoV-2 variants. Trimming stripped 4 bases from V and 1 base from J, with 10 bases between. CDR3 length: 15 residues. Germline V lookup: CDR1 SGHAT, CDR2 FQNNGV. Treatment in this sample: over 15 received Ad26.COV2.S at low or high dose, single or two shots; roughly 5 received placebo; per-sample allocation not given. Repertoires come from day 63 after the first vaccine or placebo injection.

The source was peripheral blood, collected in a trial of Ad26.COV2.S vaccine versus placebo. The genes are TRBV11-2 and TRBJ2-2, with D maybe TRBD1 (5 bases). This TCR came from a person between 18 and 65 years old who received the Ad26.COV2.S COVID-19 vaccine or a placebo. The CDR3 spells CASSSRTLNTGELFF. The CDR3 nucleotides are TGTGCCAGCAGCTCGCGGACATTGAACACCGGGGAGCTGTTTTTT.